This T cell receptor beta chain derives from a study of cytomegalovirus exposure and HLA in healthy donors. Study outcomes and limitations: Presence/absence analysis assumed near-uniform sequencing depth across donors.

Regarding this clone: The target antigen is unknown.

This PCR relied on a set of 60 Vbeta primers and 13 Jbeta primers. This table comes from immunoSEQ multiplex PCR, and its TCRdb copy is limited to in-frame clones, with some not included. The table records fewer than 200,000 clones, roughly 72% of them present only once. From germline, CDR1 is SGDLS and CDR2 YYNGEE. The germline V and J ends were trimmed by 1 base and 0 bases, with 11 bases remaining between them. This CDR3 contains 16 residues. This sequence originates from a man in his forties or fifties in good health and CMV-seropositive. The chain couples TRBV9 to TRBJ1-3; weak D call: TRBD1 (6 bases). Sequencing used PBMCs. As DNA, the CDR3 is TGTGCCAGCAGCGTAAATGGGGGCGCCTCTGGAAACACCATATATTTT. It yields the protein CASSVNGGASGNTIYF.